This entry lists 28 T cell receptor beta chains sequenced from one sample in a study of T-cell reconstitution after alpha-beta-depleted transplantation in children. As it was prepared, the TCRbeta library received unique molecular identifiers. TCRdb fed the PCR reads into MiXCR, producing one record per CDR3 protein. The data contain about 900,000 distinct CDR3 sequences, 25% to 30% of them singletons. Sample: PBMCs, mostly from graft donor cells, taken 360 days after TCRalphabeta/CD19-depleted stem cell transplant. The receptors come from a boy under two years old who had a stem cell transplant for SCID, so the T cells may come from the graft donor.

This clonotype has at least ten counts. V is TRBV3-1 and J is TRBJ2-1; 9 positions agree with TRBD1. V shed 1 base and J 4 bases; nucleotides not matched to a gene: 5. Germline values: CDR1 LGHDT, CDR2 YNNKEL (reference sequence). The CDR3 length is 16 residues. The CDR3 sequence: CASSQAGTGTYNEQFF. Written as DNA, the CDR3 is TGTGCCAGCAGCCAAGCCGGGACAGGGACATACAATGAGCAGTTCTTC.

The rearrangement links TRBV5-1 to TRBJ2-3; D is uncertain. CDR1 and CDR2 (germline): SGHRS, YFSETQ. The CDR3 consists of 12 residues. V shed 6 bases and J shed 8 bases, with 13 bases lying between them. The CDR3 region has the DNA TGCGCCAGCACCTCTGACCCTGGTACGCAGTATTTT. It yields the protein CASTSDPGTQYF.

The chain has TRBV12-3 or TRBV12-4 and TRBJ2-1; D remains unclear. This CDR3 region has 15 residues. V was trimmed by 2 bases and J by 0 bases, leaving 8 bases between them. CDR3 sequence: CASSLFLVSYNEQFF. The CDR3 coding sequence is TGTGCCAGCAGTTTATTCTTGGTCTCCTACAATGAGCAGTTCTTC.

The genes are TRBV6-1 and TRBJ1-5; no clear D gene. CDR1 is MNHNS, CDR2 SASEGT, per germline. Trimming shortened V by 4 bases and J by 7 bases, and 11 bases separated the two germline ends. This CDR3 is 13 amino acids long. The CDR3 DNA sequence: TGTGCCAGCAGTGTGGGGTTGTCCCAGCCCCAGCATTTT. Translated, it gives CASSVGLSQPQHF.

This chain's CDR3 is CASSLGQISGANVLTF. CDR3 nucleotides: TGTGCCAGCAGTTTGGGACAGATCTCTGGGGCCAACGTCCTGACTTTC. This rearrangement joins TRBV12-3 or TRBV12-4 to TRBJ2-6; the match to TRBD1 covers 7 bases. CDR3 length equals 16 residues. V shed 3 bases, J shed 0 bases, and the junction held 2 bases outside the gene matches.

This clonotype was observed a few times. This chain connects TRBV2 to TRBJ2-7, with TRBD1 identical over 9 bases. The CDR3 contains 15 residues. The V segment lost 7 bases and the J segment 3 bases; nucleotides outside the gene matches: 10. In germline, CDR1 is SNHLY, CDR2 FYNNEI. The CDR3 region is CASNYDRDRVYEQYF. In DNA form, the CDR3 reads TGTGCCAGCAACTACGACCGGGACAGGGTCTACGAGCAGTACTTC.

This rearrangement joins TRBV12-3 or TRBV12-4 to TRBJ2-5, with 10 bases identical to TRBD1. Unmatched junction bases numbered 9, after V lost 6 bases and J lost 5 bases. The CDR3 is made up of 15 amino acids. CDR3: CASRSRQGARETQYF. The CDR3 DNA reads TGTGCCAGCAGGAGCCGACAGGGGGCGAGGGAGACCCAGTACTTC.

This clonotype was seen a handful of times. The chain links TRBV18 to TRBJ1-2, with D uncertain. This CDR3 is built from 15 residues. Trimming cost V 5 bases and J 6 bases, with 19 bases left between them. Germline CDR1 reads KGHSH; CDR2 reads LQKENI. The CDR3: CASSSILTGFHGYTF. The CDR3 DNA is TGTGCCAGCTCATCGATACTTACGGGGTTCCATGGCTACACCTTC. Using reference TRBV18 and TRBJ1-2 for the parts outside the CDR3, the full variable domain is NAGVMQNPRHLVRRRGQEARLRCSPMKGHSHVYWYRQLPEEGLKFMVYLQKENIIDESGMPKERFSAEFPKEGPSILRIQQVVRGDSAAYFCASSSILTGFHGYTFGSGTRLTVV.

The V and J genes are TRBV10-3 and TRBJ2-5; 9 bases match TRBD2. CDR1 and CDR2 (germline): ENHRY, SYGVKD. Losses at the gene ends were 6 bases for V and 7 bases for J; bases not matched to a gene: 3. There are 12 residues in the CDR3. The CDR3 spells CAISVAGVTQYF. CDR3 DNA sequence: TGTGCCATCAGCGTAGCGGGGGTGACCCAGTACTTC.

CDR3 in DNA: TGCAGCGTTGGTATCTTGATGACCGGGGAGCTGTTTTTT. This gives the protein CSVGILMTGELFF. The genes are TRBV29-1 and TRBJ2-2; D not resolved. Per the germline V gene, CDR1 is SQVTM and CDR2 is ANQGSEA. V was clipped by 4 bases and J by 5 bases, with 11 bases between them. The length of the CDR3 is 13 residues.

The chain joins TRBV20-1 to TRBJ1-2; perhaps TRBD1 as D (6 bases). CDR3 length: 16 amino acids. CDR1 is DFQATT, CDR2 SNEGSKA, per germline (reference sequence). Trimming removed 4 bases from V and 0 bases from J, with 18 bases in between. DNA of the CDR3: TGCAGTGCTAAGGGGGGGCGGGGAGCTCCTAACTATGGCTACACCTTC. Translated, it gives CSAKGGRGAPNYGYTF.

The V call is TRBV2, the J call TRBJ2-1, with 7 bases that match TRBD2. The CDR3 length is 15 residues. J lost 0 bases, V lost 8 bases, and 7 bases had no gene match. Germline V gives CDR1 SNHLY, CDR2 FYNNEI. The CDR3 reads CASRDYRTSYNEQFF. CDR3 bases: TGTGCCAGCCGGGACTACCGAACCTCCTACAATGAGCAGTTCTTC.

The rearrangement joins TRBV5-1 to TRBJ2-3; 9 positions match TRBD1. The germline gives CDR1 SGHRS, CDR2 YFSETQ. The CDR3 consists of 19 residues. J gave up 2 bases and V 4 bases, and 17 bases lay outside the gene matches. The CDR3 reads CASSLSGTGTSPSTDTQYF. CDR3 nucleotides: TGCGCCAGCAGCCTGTCCGGGACAGGGACATCCCCTTCCACAGATACGCAGTATTTT.

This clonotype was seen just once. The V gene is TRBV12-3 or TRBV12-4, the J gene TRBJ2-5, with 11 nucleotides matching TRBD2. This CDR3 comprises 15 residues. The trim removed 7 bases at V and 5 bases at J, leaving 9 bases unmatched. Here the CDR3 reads CASTRGLAGRETQYF. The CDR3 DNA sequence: TGTGCCAGCACCAGAGGACTAGCGGGTCGGGAGACCCAGTACTTC.

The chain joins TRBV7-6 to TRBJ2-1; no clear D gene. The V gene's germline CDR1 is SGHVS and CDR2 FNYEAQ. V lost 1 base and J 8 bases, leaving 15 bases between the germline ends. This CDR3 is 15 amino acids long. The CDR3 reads CASSLGPVSSDEQFF. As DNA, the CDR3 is TGTGCCAGCAGCTTAGGGCCGGTTAGCTCTGATGAGCAGTTCTTC.

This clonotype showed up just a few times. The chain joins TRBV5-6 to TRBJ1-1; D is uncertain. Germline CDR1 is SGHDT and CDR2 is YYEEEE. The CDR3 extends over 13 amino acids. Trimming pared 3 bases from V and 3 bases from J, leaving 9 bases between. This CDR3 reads CASSSLPHTEAFF. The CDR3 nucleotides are TGTGCCAGCAGCTCCCTGCCTCACACTGAAGCTTTCTTT.

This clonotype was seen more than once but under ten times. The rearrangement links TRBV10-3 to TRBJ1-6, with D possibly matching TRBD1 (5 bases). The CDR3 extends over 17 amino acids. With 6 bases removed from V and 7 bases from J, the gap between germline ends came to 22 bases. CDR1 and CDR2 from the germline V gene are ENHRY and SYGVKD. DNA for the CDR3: TGTGCCATCAGCAGCCTGGCGGCAGGGATGAGGAATTCACCCCTCCACTTT. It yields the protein CAISSLAAGMRNSPLHF.

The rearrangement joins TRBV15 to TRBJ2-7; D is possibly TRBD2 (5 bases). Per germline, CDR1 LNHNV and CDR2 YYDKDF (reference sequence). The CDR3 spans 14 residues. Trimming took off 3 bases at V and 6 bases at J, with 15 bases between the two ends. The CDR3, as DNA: TGTGCCACCAGCAGGGGCTTAGAGGGCTTCGAGCAGTACTTC. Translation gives CATSRGLEGFEQYF.

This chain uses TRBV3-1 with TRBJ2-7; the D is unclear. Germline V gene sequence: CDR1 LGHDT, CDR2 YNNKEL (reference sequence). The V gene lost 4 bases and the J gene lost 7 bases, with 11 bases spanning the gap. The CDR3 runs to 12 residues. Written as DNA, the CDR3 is TGTGCCAGCAGCCGGACCACGAAGGAGCAGTACTTC. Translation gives CASSRTTKEQYF.

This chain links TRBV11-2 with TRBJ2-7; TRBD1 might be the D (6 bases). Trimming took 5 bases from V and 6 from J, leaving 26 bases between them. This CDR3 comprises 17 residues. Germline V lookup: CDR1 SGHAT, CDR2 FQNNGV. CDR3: CASSTLLSGRGGSEQYF. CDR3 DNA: TGTGCCAGCAGCACGCTCCTATCGGGCAGGGGTGGGTCCGAGCAGTACTTC.

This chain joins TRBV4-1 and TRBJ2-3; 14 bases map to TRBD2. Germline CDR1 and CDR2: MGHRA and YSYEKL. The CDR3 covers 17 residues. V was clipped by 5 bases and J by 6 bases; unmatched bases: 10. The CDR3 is CASSNVGLAGGGDTQYF. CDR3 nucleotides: TGCGCCAGCAGCAACGTTGGACTAGCGGGGGGAGGGGATACGCAGTATTTT.

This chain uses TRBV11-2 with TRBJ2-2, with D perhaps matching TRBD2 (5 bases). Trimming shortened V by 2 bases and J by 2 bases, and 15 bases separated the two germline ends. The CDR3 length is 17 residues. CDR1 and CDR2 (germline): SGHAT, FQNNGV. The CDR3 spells CASSLIGLAANTGELFF. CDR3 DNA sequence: TGTGCCAGCAGCTTAATCGGGCTAGCCGCAAACACCGGGGAGCTGTTTTTT.

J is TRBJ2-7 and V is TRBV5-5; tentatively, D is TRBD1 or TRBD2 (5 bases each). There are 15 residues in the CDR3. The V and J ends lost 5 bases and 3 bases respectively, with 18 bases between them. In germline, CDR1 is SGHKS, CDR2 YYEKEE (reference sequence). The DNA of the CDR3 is TGTGCCAGCAGAAAGGACGGGGCAGGTCTCTACGAGCAGTACTTC. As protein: CASRKDGAGLYEQYF.

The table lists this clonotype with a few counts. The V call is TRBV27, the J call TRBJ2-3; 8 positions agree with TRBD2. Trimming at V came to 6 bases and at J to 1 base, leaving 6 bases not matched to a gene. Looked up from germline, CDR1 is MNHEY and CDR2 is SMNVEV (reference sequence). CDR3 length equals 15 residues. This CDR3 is CASRFGGDGTDTQYF. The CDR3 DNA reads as TGTGCCAGCAGGTTCGGGGGGGATGGCACAGATACGCAGTATTTT.

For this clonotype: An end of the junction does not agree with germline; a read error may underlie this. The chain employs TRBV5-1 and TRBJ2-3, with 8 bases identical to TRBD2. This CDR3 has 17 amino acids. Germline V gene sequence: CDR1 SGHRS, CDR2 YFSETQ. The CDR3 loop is CASSPLLAGPGVDTQYF. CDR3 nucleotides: TGCGCCAGCAGCCCTCTTCTAGCGGGCCCCGGGGTAGATACTCAGTATTTT.

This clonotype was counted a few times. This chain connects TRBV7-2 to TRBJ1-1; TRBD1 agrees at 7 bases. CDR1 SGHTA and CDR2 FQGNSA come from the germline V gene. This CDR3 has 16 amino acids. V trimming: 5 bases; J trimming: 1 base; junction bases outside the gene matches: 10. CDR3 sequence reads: CASSGRPTGTNTEAFF. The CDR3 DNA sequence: TGTGCCAGCAGCGGCCGCCCGACAGGGACGAACACTGAAGCTTTCTTT.

This CDR3 reads CASSRGTSGGVGYTQYF. DNA for the CDR3: TGTGCCAGCAGCCGCGGGACTAGCGGAGGAGTGGGGTATACGCAGTATTTT. This rearrangement joins TRBV11-2 to TRBJ2-3; TRBD2 aligns across 11 bases. Germline V gene data show CDR1 as SGHAT and CDR2 as FQNNGV. The CDR3 consists of 17 residues. V trimming: 5 bases; J trimming: 7 bases; junction bases outside the gene matches: 14.

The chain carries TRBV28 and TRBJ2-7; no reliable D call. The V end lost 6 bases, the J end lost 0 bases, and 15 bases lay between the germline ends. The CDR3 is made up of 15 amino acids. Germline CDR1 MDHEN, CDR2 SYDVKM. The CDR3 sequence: CASSSGSLSSYEQYF. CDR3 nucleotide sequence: TGTGCCAGCAGCTCAGGTTCTCTTAGCTCCTACGAGCAGTACTTC.